One sample yielded the 2 T cell receptor beta chains listed below, sequenced in a study of T cell clonality in common variable immunodeficiency. Profiling relied on immunoSEQ multiplex PCR, and the TCRdb table lists in-frame clones only, not all of them. The data show fewer than 12,000 clones, with none appearing a single time. What these receptors recognize is not known. Study-level findings and limits: Reportedly, TCR beta sequences from common variable immunodeficiency showed fewer deletions and N-nucleotide insertions.

Sequenced input: peripheral blood mononuclear cells. The receptors stem from a human donor with common variable immunodeficiency.

In its sample, this clone was seen a few times. This chain's CDR3 is CASSPGTGNEQYF. The sequenced part of the CDR3 DNA is TGTGCCAGCTCACCCGGGACAGGGAACGAG. The gene calls are TRBV18 and TRBJ2-7; 9 bases align to TRBD1. The read falls 3 residues short of the CDR3 end, and the missing part is taken from the germline J gene. J lost 5 bases, V lost 3 bases, and 2 bases had no gene match. The CDR3 spans 13 residues. Germline lookup yields CDR1 KGHSH and CDR2 LQKENI.

This clone is medium-sized in the sample. Sequencing ends 3 residues short of the CDR3 end; the germline J gene provides the rest. V gene TRBV6-2 or TRBV6-3 combines with J gene TRBJ2-2; 10 nucleotides match TRBD2. The germline gives CDR1 MNHEY, CDR2 SVGEGT. CDR3 size: 15 residues. Trimming took 7 bases from V and 3 from J; bases not matched to a gene: 5. The CDR3 protein is CASKMGTSDTGELFF. The DNA read from the CDR3 is TGTGCCAGCAAAATGGGGACTAGCGACACCGGGGAG.